This T cell receptor (beta chain) emerged from a study of shared clonotypes between healthy human individuals. Findings and limits, study-wide: In general, naive subsets displayed greater estimated richness than memory subsets did.

Every donor was a Caucasian adult from Nashville, Tennessee. The authors divided CD4+ cells into CD45RA+ naive and CD45RA-negative memory subsets. Sequencing was performed with immunoSEQ multiplex PCR; in TCRdb, only in-frame clones are kept and a portion is missing. In the table there are roughly 2,500,000 clones, approximately 94% of which are singletons. In germline, CDR1 is LNHNV, CDR2 YYDKDF (reference sequence). V was cut by 1 base and J by 1 base, with 10 bases left in between. The CDR3 runs 15 residues. Remarks on this clone: Its antigen is still unknown.

The sequence came from a man aged 18 to 29 in good health. Some clones in this sample may be carry-over from other donors' samples. The sample consisted of naive CD4+ T cells from PBMCs. Subset defined: CD45RA+ positively selected. The chain is built from TRBV15 and TRBJ1-1; D unresolved. DNA of the CDR3: TGTGCCACCAGCAGAGCCGGGTCGGGGAACACTGAAGCTTTCTTT. Its translation: CATSRAGSGNTEAFF.